Shown below are 20 T cell receptor beta chains from a single sample sequenced in a study of T cell repertoires in cytomegalovirus infection. Their antigens remain unidentified. TCRdb re-called the reads with MiXCR, one entry per CDR3 protein. The sample lists 650,000 to 900,000 distinct CDR3 sequences, 25% to 35% seen once, with over 10% in the top ten. This specimen consisted of cultured CD8+ T cells from PBMCs, obtained from culture after CMV antigen stimulation. The receptor set was obtained from a human donor in good health (CMV status not recorded). Some clones in this sample may be carry-over from other donors' samples.

This clonotype has a count of ten or more. As DNA, the CDR3 is TGTGCCAGCAGCCCGGGGACCAGGAACACCGGGGAGCTGTTTTTT. Its protein product is CASSPGTRNTGELFF. The V and J genes are TRBV7-9 and TRBJ2-2; D tentatively fits TRBD1 or TRBD2 (5 bases each). Germline V lookup: CDR1 SEHNR, CDR2 FQNEAQ (reference sequence). The CDR3 has 15 amino acids. V lost 5 bases and J lost 1, with 11 bases in between.

This clonotype was counted a few times. V is TRBV7-9 and J is TRBJ2-2, with 9 nucleotides matching TRBD1. Germline V gene sequence: CDR1 SEHNR, CDR2 FQNEAQ (reference sequence). The CDR3 contains 16 residues. Trimming at V came to 5 bases and at J to 5 bases, leaving 9 bases not matched to a gene. The CDR3 region has the DNA TGTGCCAGCAGCGTCACAGGGGGCGAGTGGACCGGGGAGCTGTTTTTT. Translation: CASSVTGGEWTGELFF. The full variable domain, with the rest looked up from reference TRBV7-9 and TRBJ2-2, is DTGVSQNPRHKITKRGQNVTFRCDPISEHNRLYWYRQTLGQGPEFLTYFQNEAQLEKSRLLSDRFSAERPKGSFSTLEIQRTEQGDSAMYLCASSVTGGEWTGELFFGEGSRLTVL.

This sequence joins TRBV18 and TRBJ2-2, with D unclear. The germline V gene has CDR1 KGHSH and CDR2 LQKENI. The CDR3 extends over 14 amino acids. The ends were cut back, 1 base at V and 4 bases at J, with 7 bases in the middle. CDR3 sequence reads: CASSPLTRTGELFF. The CDR3 bases are TGTGCCAGCTCACCACTGACCCGCACCGGGGAGCTGTTTTTT.

This clonotype was counted between two and nine times. J is TRBJ2-7 and V is TRBV20-1; 7 positions agree with TRBD2. The germline CDR1 and CDR2 sequences are DFQATT and SNEGSKA (reference sequence). The CDR3 extends over 13 amino acids. Trimming took 6 bases from V and 3 from J; bases not matched to a gene: 8. CDR3 DNA sequence: TGCAGTGCAAAGGTCCTAGCGGACTACGAGCAGTACTTC. This encodes CSAKVLADYEQYF.

This clonotype was detected many times. The V and J genes are TRBV6-2 or TRBV6-3 and TRBJ2-3, with 7 bases matching TRBD2. This CDR3 comprises 12 residues. Looked up from germline, CDR1 is MNHEY and CDR2 is SVGEGT. The ends lost 7 bases at V and 6 bases at J; junction bases unmatched: 4. DNA for the CDR3: TGTGCCAGCACCCAGGGAGGGGATACGCAGTATTTT. Protein product: CASTQGGDTQYF.

The chain combines TRBV7-4 with TRBJ1-2; 7 positions agree with TRBD1. With 2 bases clipped from V and 8 bases from J, the junction kept 8 bases outside the gene matches. The CDR3 extends over 14 amino acids. Germline assignment: CDR1 SGHVT and CDR2 SQSDAQ. The CDR3 protein is CASSLFSQGDGYTF. The CDR3 DNA sequence: TGTGCCAGCAGCTTATTTAGTCAGGGGGACGGCTACACCTTC.

The chain links TRBV5-6 to TRBJ2-5; tentative D call: TRBD1 (5 bases). This CDR3 comprises 16 residues. Per germline, CDR1 SGHDT and CDR2 YYEEEE. V was shortened by 2 bases and J by 4 bases, with 18 bases between the two germline ends. CDR3 amino acids: CASSFVLQGGAETQYF. CDR3 nucleotides: TGTGCCAGCAGCTTTGTTCTCCAGGGCGGAGCAGAGACCCAGTACTTC.

This clonotype was observed a handful of times. The rearrangement uses TRBV4-1 and TRBJ2-1; D is perhaps TRBD1 or TRBD2 (5 bases each). The ends were cut back, 0 bases at V and 7 bases at J, with 10 bases in the middle. CDR1 is MGHRA, CDR2 YSYEKL, per germline. This CDR3 is built from 14 residues. For the CDR3, the DNA is TGCGCCAGCAGCCAAGATGGCTGGGGGAATGAGCAGTTCTTC. Protein product: CASSQDGWGNEQFF.

This clonotype appeared once. The chain links TRBV24-1 to TRBJ2-5, with TRBD1 identical over 12 bases. This CDR3 region has 17 residues. The germline CDR1 and CDR2 sequences are KGHDR and SFDVKD. Unmatched junction bases numbered 9, after V lost 1 base and J lost 7 bases. The CDR3 protein is CATSDFAGTGGFVTQYF. The CDR3 nucleotides read TGTGCCACCAGTGATTTCGCCGGGACAGGGGGCTTTGTGACCCAGTACTTC.

The chain recombines TRBV11-2 with TRBJ1-1, with a tentative D call TRBD1 (5 bases). The length of the CDR3 is 14 residues. The V gene lost 0 bases and the J gene lost 8 bases, with 13 bases spanning the gap. The V gene's germline CDR1 is SGHAT and CDR2 FQNNGV. The CDR3 reads CASSLDGARLEAFF. CDR3 in DNA: TGTGCCAGCAGCTTAGACGGGGCGCGTTTAGAAGCTTTCTTT.

This clonotype was seen at least ten times. This chain links TRBV7-9 with TRBJ2-1; D uncertain. CDR1 is SEHNR, CDR2 FQNEAQ, per germline (reference sequence). Trimming took off 2 bases at V and 0 bases at J, with 8 bases between the two ends. The CDR3 is 15 residues long. CDR3 loop: CASSLSASSYNEQFF. CDR3 DNA sequence: TGTGCCAGCAGCTTAAGTGCGAGCTCCTACAATGAGCAGTTCTTC.

This clonotype was counted between two and nine times. The V and J genes are TRBV19 and TRBJ2-3; no definite D call. CDR1 is LNHDA, CDR2 SQIVND, per germline (reference sequence). V lost 2 bases and J 5 bases, leaving 8 bases between the germline ends. This CDR3 is built from 13 residues. CDR3 nucleotides: TGTGCCAGTAGTATAAGAGGCCTAGATACGCAGTATTTT. Protein: CASSIRGLDTQYF.

The chain couples TRBV12-3 or TRBV12-4 to TRBJ1-2; D uncertain. Deletions cut 6 bases from V and 4 bases from J, with 12 bases between. The CDR3 sequence is 13 residues long. The CDR3, as DNA: TGTGCCAGCAGCTTCGGCACGTTCTATGGCTACACCTTC. Protein sequence: CASSFGTFYGYTF.

This clonotype has ten or more counts. J is TRBJ2-6 and V is TRBV6-1; D is ambiguous. Germline V CDR1 and CDR2: MNHNS, SASEGT. This CDR3 spans 18 amino acids. The V end was cut by 2 bases, the J end by 0 bases, with 14 bases between. Here the CDR3 reads CASSERNRKYSGANVLTF. The CDR3 bases are TGTGCCAGCAGTGAAAGGAACCGAAAGTACTCTGGGGCCAACGTCCTGACTTTC.

This clonotype was counted only a few times. The rearrangement links TRBV27 to TRBJ2-1, with D tentatively TRBD1 (5 bases). The V and J ends lost 8 bases and 9 bases respectively, with 14 bases between them. This CDR3 is built from 12 residues. CDR1 is MNHEY and CDR2 is SMNVEV in the germline V gene (reference sequence). The CDR3 DNA reads as TGTGCCAGCGGCAGGGTTGTCGGTGAGCAGTTCTTC. Its translation: CASGRVVGEQFF.

The chain uses TRBV29-1 and TRBJ2-2; 10 nucleotides line up with TRBD1. V lost 7 bases to trimming and J lost 6 bases; unmatched junction nucleotides: 11. Germline assignment: CDR1 SQVTM and CDR2 ANQGSEA. There are 15 residues in the CDR3. This CDR3 reads CSANPGQGGPGELFF. The CDR3 nucleotides read TGCAGCGCAAACCCCGGACAGGGGGGACCCGGGGAGCTGTTTTTT.

The rearrangement uses TRBV6-1 and TRBJ2-7, with D perhaps TRBD2 (6 bases). The CDR3 runs 14 residues. The germline CDR1 and CDR2 sequences are MNHNS and SASEGT. Trimming stripped 7 bases from V and 0 bases from J, with 13 bases between. The CDR3 nucleotides read TGTGCCAGCAATACCCTCGGGAGCTCCTACGAGCAGTACTTC. It codes for CASNTLGSSYEQYF.

The rearrangement uses TRBV4-2 and TRBJ2-2; 7 positions match TRBD2. The V and J ends lost 0 bases and 0 bases, in that order; junction bases with no gene match: 7. This CDR3 spans 18 amino acids. Germline loops: CDR1 LGHNA, CDR2 YNFKEQ. CDR3 region: CASSQDLYGGTNTGELFF. CDR3 nucleotide sequence: TGTGCCAGCAGCCAAGATCTTTACGGGGGGACGAACACCGGGGAGCTGTTTTTT.

This clonotype was seen at least ten times. The chain links TRBV7-2 to TRBJ2-7; 9 bases agree with TRBD1. Germline V lookup: CDR1 SGHTA, CDR2 FQGNSA. This CDR3 has 18 residues. V trimming: 2 bases; J trimming: 4 bases; junction bases outside the gene matches: 15. Here the CDR3 DNA reads TGTGCCAGCAGCTTAACTTTATTGCGGGACAGGGAGGGGTACGAGCAGTACTTC. This sequence encodes CASSLTLLRDREGYEQYF. Supplemented by reference TRBV7-2 and TRBJ2-7, the full variable domain reads GAGVSQSPSNKVTEKGKDVELRCDPISGHTALYWYRQSLGQGLEFLIYFQGNSAPDKSGLPSDRFSAERTGGSVSTLTIQRTQQEDSAVYLCASSLTLLRDREGYEQYFGPGTRLTVT.

This clonotype was detected a few times. The gene calls are TRBV5-1 and TRBJ2-3; 8 bases line up with TRBD1. This CDR3 contains 14 residues. The V gene's germline CDR1 is SGHRS and CDR2 YFSETQ. V trimming: 4 bases; J trimming: 4 bases; junction bases outside the gene matches: 5. The CDR3 coding sequence is TGCGCCAGCAGCAACGGACAGGGTCCAGATACGCAGTATTTT. Translating gives CASSNGQGPDTQYF. Together with reference TRBV5-1 and TRBJ2-3, the CDR3 gives the full variable domain: KAGVTQTPRYLIKTRGQQVTLSCSPISGHRSVSWYQQTPGQGLQFLFEYFSETQRNKGNFPGRFSGRQFSNSRSEMNVSTLELGDSALYLCASSNGQGPDTQYFGPGTRLTVL.